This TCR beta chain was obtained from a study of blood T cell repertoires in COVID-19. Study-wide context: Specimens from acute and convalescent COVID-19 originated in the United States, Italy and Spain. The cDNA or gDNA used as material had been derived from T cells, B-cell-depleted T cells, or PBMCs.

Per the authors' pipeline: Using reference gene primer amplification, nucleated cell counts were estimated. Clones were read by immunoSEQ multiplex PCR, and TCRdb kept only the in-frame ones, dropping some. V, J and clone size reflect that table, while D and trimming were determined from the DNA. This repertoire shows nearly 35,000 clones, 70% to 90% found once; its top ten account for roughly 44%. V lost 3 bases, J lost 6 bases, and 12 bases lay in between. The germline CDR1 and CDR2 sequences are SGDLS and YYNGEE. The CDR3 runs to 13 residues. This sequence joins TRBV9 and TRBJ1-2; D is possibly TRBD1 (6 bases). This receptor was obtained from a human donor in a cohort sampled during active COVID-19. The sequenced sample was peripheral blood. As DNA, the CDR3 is TGTGCCAGCAGCGCCGGACAGAGAGATGGCTACACCTTC. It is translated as CASSAGQRDGYTF.